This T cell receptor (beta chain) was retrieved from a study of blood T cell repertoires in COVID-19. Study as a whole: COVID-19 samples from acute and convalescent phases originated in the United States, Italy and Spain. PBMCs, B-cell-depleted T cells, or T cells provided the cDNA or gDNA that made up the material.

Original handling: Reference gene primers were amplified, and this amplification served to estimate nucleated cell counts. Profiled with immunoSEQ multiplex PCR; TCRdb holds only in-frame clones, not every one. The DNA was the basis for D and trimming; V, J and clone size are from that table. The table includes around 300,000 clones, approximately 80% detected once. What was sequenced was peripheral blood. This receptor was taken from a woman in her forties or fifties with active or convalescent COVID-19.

This CDR3 is CASIPRDRGPAEAFF. The CDR3 DNA follows: TGTGCCAGTATACCTCGGGACAGGGGGCCTGCTGAAGCTTTCTTT. The chain carries TRBV19 and TRBJ1-1, with 12 bases aligning to TRBD1. Germline CDR1 LNHDA, CDR2 SQIVND (reference sequence). V trimming: 7 bases; J trimming: 6 bases; junction bases outside the gene matches: 9. This CDR3 comprises 15 residues.